This T cell receptor beta chain was sequenced for a study of blood T cell repertoires in COVID-19. Study at large: The United States, Italy and Spain provided the acute and convalescent COVID-19 samples.

The method was immunoSEQ multiplex PCR; TCRdb's version includes in-frame clones alone and lacks a portion of them. The sample carries around 200,000 clones, more than 75% recorded once. This CDR3 has 14 residues. Germline V gives CDR1 LGHDT, CDR2 YNNKEL (reference sequence). V lost 5 bases, J lost 4 bases, and 5 bases stayed unmatched. The sequencing sample was made of peripheral blood. The sequence was obtained from a woman of 80 years or more with acute or convalescent COVID-19. The chain joins TRBV3-1 (or the pseudogene TRBV3-2) to TRBJ1-5; TRBD1 matches at 7 bases. Written as DNA, the CDR3 is TGTGCCAGCAGCGTTGGGACAGCAAATCAGCCCCAGCATTTT. Translated: CASSVGTANQPQHF.